The sequence of this T cell receptor (beta chain) was determined in a study of blood T cell repertoires in COVID-19. Profiling relied on immunoSEQ multiplex PCR, and the TCRdb table lists in-frame clones only, not all of them. The sample consists of 350,000 or so clones, almost 90% of them appearing once. The CDR3 is 15 residues long. Per germline, CDR1 SGDLS and CDR2 YYNGEE. Unmatched junction bases numbered 6, after V lost 0 bases and J lost 9 bases. Sequences were obtained from PBMCs or T cells enriched from blood (not recorded which). The V gene is TRBV9, the J gene TRBJ1-6; 7 bases map to TRBD1. The origin of this receptor is a woman aged 30 to 39 who had been exposed to COVID-19. DNA for the CDR3: TGTGCCAGCAGCGTAGGTGGAGGGGGCGGTTCACCCCTCCACTTT. Its protein product is CASSVGGGGGSPLHF.